This T cell receptor (beta chain) was obtained from a study of molecular identifiers for immune sequencing clone quantification (dated by TCRdb to between 2018 and 2020). For context, the study as a whole: For a replicate experiment, RNA from around 20,000 or 100,000 naive CD8 T cells was divided into five aliquots, and four of the five aliquots were sequenced. This methods study benchmarked molecular-identifier clustering-based TCR repertoire sequencing (MIDCIRS) and TCR RNA copy counting, using CD8 T cells to do so.

The library was generated by PCR. TCRdb records Illumina HiSeq 4000 as the sequencer. Bulk TCR libraries were prepared as previously described, using TCR primers listed in Table S5. Total RNA was purified with the Qiagen AllPrep DNA/RNA kit. Reads from multiple sequencing runs of the same library were pooled before analysis. In the original analysis: Reads were retained only if an exact TCR constant sequence was present, and the retained reads were trimmed to 150 nt and grouped according to their 12-nt molecular barcodes. Reads inside each barcode group were sub-clustered using a 15% Levenshtein threshold, and a quality-weighted consensus sequence was constructed for each RNA molecule. Non-functional sequences were excluded, and lower-count sequences lying one edit away from another sequence were also excluded. On the basis of fitting two negative binomial distributions, barcode sub-clusters with fewer than 20% of the maximum read count were discarded. In-frame beta chains were kept once TCRdb had trimmed the public reads at Q25 with fastp and called clones with MiXCR. Each CDR3 protein gets just one entry, which takes the most common genes and DNA from the rows behind it. The V and J calls were not made by the authors but by TCRdb's processing. The sample records about 640,000 distinct CDR3 sequences, 15% to 20% of which are singletons. The ten largest clones add up to around 0.9% of the sample.

At the junction V is shortened by 0 bases and J by 7 bases, with 18 bases in between. CDR1 and CDR2 (DFQATT, SNEGSKA) derive from the germline V gene (reference sequence). Inclusive of the bounding cysteine and phenylalanine, the CDR3 is 15 residues long. The DNA shown is the 45-base CDR3, in frame from base 1. This clonotype was picked up a small number of times. This receptor's antigen is unknown. No quality values exist for individual bases; no much larger clone is one base distant. General study outcomes and caveats: Spiked-in Jurkat TCR RNA equal to a single cell's worth was reported to be detectable even within 1,100,000 naive CD8 T cells. Modeling estimated about three recovered TCR RNA copies per cell, compared with 8.5 to 10 by digital PCR, which implies roughly 27% capture efficiency. When barcode sub-clustering was left out, chimeric consensus sequences inflated TCR diversity, with chimeras reaching as high as 47%. In CMV-specific effector cells, over 97% of molecules were held by clones above 20 RNA copies, whereas under 1% of molecules were held by such clones in naive cells. Naive libraries contained spiked-in Jurkat TCR RNA (approximately 10 copies' worth), which is not part of the donor repertoire. Highly expanded clone sizes could be underestimated if identical TCR molecules share a barcode.

Naive CD8 T cell libraries were made from around 20,000 to 1,000,000 sorted cells using 10%, 30% or 50% of purified RNA. Naive CD8 T cells were FACS-sorted as CD8+CD4-CCR7+CD45RA+ on a BD FACSAria II into RLT Plus buffer. Ten to eleven TCR copies' worth of Jurkat RNA were spiked into about 19,000-1,000,000 naive CD8 T cell samples to test detection sensitivity. CD8 T cells were enriched using RosetteSep CD8+ T Cell Enrichment Cocktail and Ficoll-Paque, and the enriched cells then underwent ACK red cell lysis. The origin of this receptor is a human donor in good health. Some libraries in this study had Jurkat cell RNA spiked in. Sequenced material: naive CD8+ T cells from blood, with Jurkat cell RNA spiked in. The cell subset or site label corresponds to: FACS-sorted CD8+CD4-CCR7+CD45RA+ naive T cells. This sequence uses TRBV20-1 and TRBJ1-2, with TRBD1 as a weak D call on 5 bases. The CDR3 in this case is CSARDLLDRTSGYTF. The DNA sequence is TGCAGTGCTAGAGATCTACTAGACAGAACCTCTGGCTACACCTTC.